Sequencing of this T cell receptor beta chain was carried out in a study of blood T cell repertoires in COVID-19. The overall study: The study drew acute and convalescent COVID-19 samples from the United States, Italy and Spain. Sources were T cells, B-cell-depleted T cells, or PBMCs; the material itself was cDNA or gDNA.

The germline gives CDR1 MNHEY, CDR2 SVGAGI. Trimming took off 0 bases at V and 6 bases at J, with 13 bases between the two ends. The CDR3 has 15 amino acids. How the authors handled the data: Estimation of nucleated cell counts was performed using reference gene primer amplification. Sequenced by immunoSEQ multiplex PCR; TCRdb stores in-frame clones only, minus some. For V, J and clone size, that table is used; D and trimming come from the DNA. Seen here are under 300,000 clones, approximately 82% observed once, and the top ten hold 1.4%. Sequences were obtained from peripheral blood. V and J are TRBV6-5 and TRBJ2-3; D is ambiguous. The sequence was collected from a middle-aged woman who had recovered from COVID-19. The CDR3 DNA follows: TGTGCCAGCAGTTACTCGAGATTTCCGGAGGATACGCAGTATTTT. It yields the protein CASSYSRFPEDTQYF.